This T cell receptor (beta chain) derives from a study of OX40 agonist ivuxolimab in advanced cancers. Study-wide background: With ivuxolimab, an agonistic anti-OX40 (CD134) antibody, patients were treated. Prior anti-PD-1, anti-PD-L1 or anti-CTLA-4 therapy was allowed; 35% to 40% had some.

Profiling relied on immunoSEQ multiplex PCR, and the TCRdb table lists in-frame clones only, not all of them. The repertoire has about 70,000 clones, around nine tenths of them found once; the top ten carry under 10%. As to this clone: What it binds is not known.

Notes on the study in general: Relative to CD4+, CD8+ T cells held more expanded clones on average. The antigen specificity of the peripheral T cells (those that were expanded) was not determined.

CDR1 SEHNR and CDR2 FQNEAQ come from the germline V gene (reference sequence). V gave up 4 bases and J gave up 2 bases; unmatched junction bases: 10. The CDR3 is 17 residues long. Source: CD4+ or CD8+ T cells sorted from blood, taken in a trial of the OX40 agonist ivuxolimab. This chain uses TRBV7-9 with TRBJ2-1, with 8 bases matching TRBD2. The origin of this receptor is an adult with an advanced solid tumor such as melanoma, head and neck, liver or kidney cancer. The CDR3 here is CASSSVATGGAYNEQFF. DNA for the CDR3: TGTGCCAGCAGCTCTGTGGCGACGGGGGGGGCCTACAATGAGCAGTTCTTC.